This T cell receptor (beta chain) was sequenced during a study of cytomegalovirus exposure and HLA in healthy donors. Study context: The approximately 120 validation repertoires were reported in a later analysis to have been generated on the same platform as the approximately 700 first-cohort repertoires. Study-wide results and caveats: Cytomegalovirus status was reportedly diagnosed by the classifier with high sensitivity and specificity.

This table comes from immunoSEQ multiplex PCR, and its TCRdb copy is limited to in-frame clones, with some not included. The table shows over 150,000 clones, with about 85% occurring only once. Germline V lookup: CDR1 DFQATT, CDR2 SNEGSKA (reference sequence). The CDR3 covers 11 residues. Between the trimmed V and J ends, which lost 7 bases and 1 base, there was a span of 6 bases. A note on this clone: No antigen is known for it.

Sequencing was carried out using PBMCs. The source is a man between 18 and 35 years old in good health and CMV-seropositive. This sequence joins TRBV20-1 and TRBJ2-3; tentatively, D is TRBD1 (6 bases). CDR3 sequence reads: CSGQGTDTQYF. The CDR3 DNA reads TGCAGTGGACAGGGCACAGATACGCAGTATTTT.